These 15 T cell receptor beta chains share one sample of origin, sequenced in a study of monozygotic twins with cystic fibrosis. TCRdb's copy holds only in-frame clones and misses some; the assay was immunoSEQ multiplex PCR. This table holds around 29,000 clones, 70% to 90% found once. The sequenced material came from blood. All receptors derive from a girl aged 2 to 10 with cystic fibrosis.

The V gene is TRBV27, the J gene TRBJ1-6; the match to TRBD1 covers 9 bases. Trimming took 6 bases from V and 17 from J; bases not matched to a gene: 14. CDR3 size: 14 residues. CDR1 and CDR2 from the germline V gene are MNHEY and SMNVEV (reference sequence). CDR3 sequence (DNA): TGTGCCAGCAGGGGGACAGGGACAAATTCAGGGGTCCACTTT. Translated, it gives CASRGTGTNSGVHF.

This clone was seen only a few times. In nucleotides, the CDR3 is TGTGCCAGCAGCCACGGAACCTTACATGGCTACACCTTC. Encoded protein: CASSHGTLHGYTF. The J gene is TRBJ1-2, the V gene TRBV11-1; D unresolved. The germline gives CDR1 SGHAT, CDR2 FQDESV (reference sequence). CDR3 length equals 13 residues. V lost 5 bases and J 6 bases, leaving 13 bases between the germline ends.

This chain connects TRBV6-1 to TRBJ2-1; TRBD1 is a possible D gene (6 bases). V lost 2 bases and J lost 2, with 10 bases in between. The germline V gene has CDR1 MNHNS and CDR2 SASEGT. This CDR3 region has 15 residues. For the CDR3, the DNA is TGTGCCAGCAGTGAACAGGGGAGAGCCTACAATGAGCAGTTCTTC. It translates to CASSEQGRAYNEQFF.

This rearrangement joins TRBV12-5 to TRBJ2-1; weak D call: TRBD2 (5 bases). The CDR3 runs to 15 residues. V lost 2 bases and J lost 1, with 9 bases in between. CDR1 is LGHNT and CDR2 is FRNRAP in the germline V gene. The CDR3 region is CASGLLGGSYNEQFF. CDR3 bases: TGTGCTAGTGGTTTGCTCGGAGGATCCTACAATGAGCAGTTCTTC.

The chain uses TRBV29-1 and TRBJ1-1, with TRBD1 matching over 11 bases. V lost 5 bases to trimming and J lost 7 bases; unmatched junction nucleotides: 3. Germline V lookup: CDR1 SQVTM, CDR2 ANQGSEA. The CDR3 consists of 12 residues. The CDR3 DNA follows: TGCAGCGTTTTGGACAGGGGGCTTGAAGCTTTCTTT. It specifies CSVLDRGLEAFF. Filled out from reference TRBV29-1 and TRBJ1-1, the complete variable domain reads SAVISQKPSRDICQRGTSLTIQCQVDSQVTMMFWYRQQPGQSLTLIATANQGSEATYESGFVIDKFPISRPNLTFSTLTVSNMSPEDSSIYLCSVLDRGLEAFFGQGTRLTVV.

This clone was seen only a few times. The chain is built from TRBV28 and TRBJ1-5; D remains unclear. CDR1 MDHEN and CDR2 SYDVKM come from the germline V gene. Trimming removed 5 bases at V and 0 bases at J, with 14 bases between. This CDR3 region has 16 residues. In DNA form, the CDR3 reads TGTGCCAGCAGTCTGACACGAGGGTATAGCAATCAGCCCCAGCATTTT. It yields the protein CASSLTRGYSNQPQHF.

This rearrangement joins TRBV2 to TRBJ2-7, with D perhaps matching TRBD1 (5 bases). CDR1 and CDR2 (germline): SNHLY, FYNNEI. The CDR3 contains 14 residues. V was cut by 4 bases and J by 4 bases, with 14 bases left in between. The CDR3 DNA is TGTGCCAGCAGTGCCGTGACAGACGGTTACGAGCAGTACTTC. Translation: CASSAVTDGYEQYF.

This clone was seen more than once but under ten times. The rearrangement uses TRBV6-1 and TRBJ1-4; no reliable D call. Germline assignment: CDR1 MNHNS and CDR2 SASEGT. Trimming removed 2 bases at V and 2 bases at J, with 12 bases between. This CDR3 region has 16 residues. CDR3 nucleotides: TGTGCCAGCAGTGAACCGGCCAGTTCCACTAATGAAAAACTGTTTTTT. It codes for CASSEPASSTNEKLFF.

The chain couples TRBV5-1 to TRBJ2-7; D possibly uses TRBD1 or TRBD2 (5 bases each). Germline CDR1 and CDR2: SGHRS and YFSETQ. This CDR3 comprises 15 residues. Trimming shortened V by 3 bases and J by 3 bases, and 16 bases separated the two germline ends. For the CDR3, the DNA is TGCGCCAGCAGCTGGACCGGGACGGAATACTACGAGCAGTACTTC. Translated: CASSWTGTEYYEQYF.

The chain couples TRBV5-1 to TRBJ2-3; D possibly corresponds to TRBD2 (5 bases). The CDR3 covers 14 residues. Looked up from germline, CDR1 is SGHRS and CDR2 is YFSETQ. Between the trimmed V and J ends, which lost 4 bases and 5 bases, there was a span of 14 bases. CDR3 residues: CASSPSGGGDTQYF. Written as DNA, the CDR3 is TGCGCCAGCAGCCCGAGCGGTGGCGGAGATACGCAGTATTTT.

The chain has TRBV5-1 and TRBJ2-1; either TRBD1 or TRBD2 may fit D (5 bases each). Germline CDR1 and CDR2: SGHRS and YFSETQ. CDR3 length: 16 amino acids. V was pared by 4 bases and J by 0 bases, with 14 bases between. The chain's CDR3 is CASSDPPGSSYNEQFF. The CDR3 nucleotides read TGCGCCAGCAGCGACCCTCCAGGGAGCTCCTACAATGAGCAGTTCTTC.

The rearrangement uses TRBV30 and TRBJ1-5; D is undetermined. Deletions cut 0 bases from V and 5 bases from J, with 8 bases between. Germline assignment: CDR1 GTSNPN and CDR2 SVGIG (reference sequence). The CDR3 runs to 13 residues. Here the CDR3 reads CAWSVRSDQPQHF. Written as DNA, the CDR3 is TGTGCCTGGAGTGTACGATCTGATCAGCCCCAGCATTTT.

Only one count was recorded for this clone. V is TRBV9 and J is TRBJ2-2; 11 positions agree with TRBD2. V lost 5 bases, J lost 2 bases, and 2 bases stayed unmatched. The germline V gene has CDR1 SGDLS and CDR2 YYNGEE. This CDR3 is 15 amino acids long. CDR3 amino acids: CASRGLADNTGELFF. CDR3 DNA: TGTGCCAGCAGGGGACTAGCGGATAACACCGGGGAGCTGTTTTTT.

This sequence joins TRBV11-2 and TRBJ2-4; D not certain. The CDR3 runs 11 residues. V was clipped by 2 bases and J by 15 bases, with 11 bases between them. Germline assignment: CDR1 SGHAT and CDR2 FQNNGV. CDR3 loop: CASSLFDNRYF. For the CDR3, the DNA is TGTGCCAGCAGCTTATTTGATAATCGGTACTTC. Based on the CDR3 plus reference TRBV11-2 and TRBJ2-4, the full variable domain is EAGVAQSPRYKIIEKRQSVAFWCNPISGHATLYWYQQILGQGPKLLIQFQNNGVVDDSQLPKDRFSAERLKGVDSTLKIQPAKLEDSAVYLCASSLFDNRYFGAGTRLSVL.

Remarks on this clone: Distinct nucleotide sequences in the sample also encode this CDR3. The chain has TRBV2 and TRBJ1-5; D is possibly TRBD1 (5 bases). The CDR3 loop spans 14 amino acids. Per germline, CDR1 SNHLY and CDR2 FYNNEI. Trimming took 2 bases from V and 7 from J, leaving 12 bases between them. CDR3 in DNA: TGTGCCAGCAGTGAACAGGGAAGAGGGCAGCCCCAGCATTTT. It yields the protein CASSEQGRGQPQHF.